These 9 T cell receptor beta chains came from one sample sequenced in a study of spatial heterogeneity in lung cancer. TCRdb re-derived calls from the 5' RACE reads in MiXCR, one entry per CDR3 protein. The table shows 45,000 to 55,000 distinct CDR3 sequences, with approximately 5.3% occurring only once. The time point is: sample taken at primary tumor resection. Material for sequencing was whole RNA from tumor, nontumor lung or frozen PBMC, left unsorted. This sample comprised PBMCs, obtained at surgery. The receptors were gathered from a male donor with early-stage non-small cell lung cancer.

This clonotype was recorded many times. The DNA of the CDR3 is TGTGCCAGCCTATCCCAGGGGAACACCGGGGAGCTGTTTTTT. Translating gives CASLSQGNTGELFF. The chain is built from TRBV25-1 and TRBJ2-2, with D maybe TRBD1 (5 bases). Germline V gene data show CDR1 as MGHDK and CDR2 as SYGVNS. Deletions cut 8 bases from V and 1 base from J, with 11 bases between. The CDR3 length is 14 residues. The full variable domain, in which reference TRBV25-1 and TRBJ2-2 provide the parts outside the CDR3, is EADIYQTPRYLVIGTGKKITLECSQTMGHDKMYWYQQDPGMELHLIHYSYGVNSTEKGDLSSESTVSRIRTEHFPLTLESARPSHTSQYLCASLSQGNTGELFFGEGSRLTVL.

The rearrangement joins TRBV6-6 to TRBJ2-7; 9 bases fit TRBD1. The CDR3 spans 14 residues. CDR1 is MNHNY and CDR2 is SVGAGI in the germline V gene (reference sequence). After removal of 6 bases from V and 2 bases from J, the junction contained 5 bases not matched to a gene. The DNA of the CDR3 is TGTGCCAGCAGAGAAACAGGGGGCGCCTACGAGCAGTACTTC. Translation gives CASRETGGAYEQYF.

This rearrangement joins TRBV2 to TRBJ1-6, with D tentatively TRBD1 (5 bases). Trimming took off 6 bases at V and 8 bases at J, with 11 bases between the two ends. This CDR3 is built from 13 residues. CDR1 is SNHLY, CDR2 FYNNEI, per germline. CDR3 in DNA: TGTGCCAGCAGCCGGGACGGTTATTCACCCCTCCACTTT. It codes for CASSRDGYSPLHF.

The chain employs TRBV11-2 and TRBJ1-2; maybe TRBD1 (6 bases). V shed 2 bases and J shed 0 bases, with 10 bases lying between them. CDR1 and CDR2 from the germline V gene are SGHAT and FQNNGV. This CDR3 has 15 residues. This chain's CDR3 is CASSLTRGSNYGYTF. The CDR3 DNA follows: TGTGCCAGCAGCTTAACTAGGGGGTCTAACTATGGCTACACCTTC.

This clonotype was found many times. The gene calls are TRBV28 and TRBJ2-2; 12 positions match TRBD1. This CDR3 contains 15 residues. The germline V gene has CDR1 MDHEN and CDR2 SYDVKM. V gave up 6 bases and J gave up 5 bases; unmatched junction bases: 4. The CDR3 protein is CASRGDRGLTGELFF. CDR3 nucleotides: TGTGCCAGCAGGGGGGACAGGGGGCTGACCGGGGAGCTGTTTTTT.

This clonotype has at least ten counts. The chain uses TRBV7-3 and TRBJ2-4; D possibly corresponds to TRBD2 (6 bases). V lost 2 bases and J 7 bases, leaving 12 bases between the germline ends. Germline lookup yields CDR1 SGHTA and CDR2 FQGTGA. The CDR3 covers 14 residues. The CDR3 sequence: CASSLGGAGNIQYF. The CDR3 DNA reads TGTGCCAGCAGCTTAGGAGGGGCTGGGAACATTCAGTACTTC. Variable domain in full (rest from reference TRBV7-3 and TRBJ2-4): GAGVSQTPSNKVTEKGKYVELRCDPISGHTALYWYRQSLGQGPEFLIYFQGTGAADDSGLPNDRFFAVRPEGSVSTLKIQRTERGDSAVYLCASSLGGAGNIQYFGAGTRLSVL.

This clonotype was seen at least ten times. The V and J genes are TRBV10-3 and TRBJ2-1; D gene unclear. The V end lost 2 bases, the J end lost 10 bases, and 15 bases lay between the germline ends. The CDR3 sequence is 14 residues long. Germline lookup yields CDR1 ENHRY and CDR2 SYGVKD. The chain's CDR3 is CAISERASSTEQFF. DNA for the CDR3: TGTGCCATCAGTGAGAGGGCTAGTTCTACCGAGCAGTTCTTC.

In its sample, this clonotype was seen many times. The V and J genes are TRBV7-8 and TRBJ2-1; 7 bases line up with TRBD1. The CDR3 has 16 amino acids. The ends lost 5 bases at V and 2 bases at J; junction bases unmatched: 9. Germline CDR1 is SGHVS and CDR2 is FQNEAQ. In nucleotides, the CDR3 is TGTGCCAGCAGCGCTAGACAGGGTAACACCTACAATGAGCAGTTCTTC. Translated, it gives CASSARQGNTYNEQFF.

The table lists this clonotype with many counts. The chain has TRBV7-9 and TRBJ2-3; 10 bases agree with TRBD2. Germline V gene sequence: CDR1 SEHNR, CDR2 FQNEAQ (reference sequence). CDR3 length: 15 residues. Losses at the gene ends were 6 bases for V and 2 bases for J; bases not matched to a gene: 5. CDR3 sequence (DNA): TGTGCCAGCAGTACCGGGACTAGCGCCACAGATACGCAGTATTTT. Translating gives CASSTGTSATDTQYF. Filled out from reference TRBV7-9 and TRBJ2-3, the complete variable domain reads DTGVSQNPRHKITKRGQNVTFRCDPISEHNRLYWYRQTLGQGPEFLTYFQNEAQLEKSRLLSDRFSAERPKGSFSTLEIQRTEQGDSAMYLCASSTGTSATDTQYFGPGTRLTVL.